This T cell receptor (beta chain) stems from a study of radiation and T cells in renal cell carcinoma. Study information: Nephrectomy followed 15 Gy stereotactic body radiation by 4 weeks.

The time point was: baseline pretreatment blood. Treatment of the sample: 15 Gy SBRT to primary tumor, nephrectomy 4 weeks later. The patient's renal cell carcinoma had clear cell pathology. Data came from immunoSEQ multiplex PCR; TCRdb stores just in-frame clones and leaves some out. The sample includes about 160,000 clones, around 89% seen only once; the top ten take 3.5% to 5%. The V and J ends lost 4 bases and 3 bases respectively, with 13 bases between them. There are 14 residues in the CDR3. Germline V lookup: CDR1 SGHDT, CDR2 YYEEEE. The source was blood, collected from a patient whose treatment included radiotherapy and nephrectomy. The chain employs TRBV5-6 and TRBJ1-1; D uncertain. The source of this sequence is a woman in her 70s with renal cell carcinoma. Here the CDR3 DNA reads TGTGCCAGCAGCGGAGGGAACAGTTACACTGAAGCTTTCTTT. Translating gives CASSGGNSYTEAFF.